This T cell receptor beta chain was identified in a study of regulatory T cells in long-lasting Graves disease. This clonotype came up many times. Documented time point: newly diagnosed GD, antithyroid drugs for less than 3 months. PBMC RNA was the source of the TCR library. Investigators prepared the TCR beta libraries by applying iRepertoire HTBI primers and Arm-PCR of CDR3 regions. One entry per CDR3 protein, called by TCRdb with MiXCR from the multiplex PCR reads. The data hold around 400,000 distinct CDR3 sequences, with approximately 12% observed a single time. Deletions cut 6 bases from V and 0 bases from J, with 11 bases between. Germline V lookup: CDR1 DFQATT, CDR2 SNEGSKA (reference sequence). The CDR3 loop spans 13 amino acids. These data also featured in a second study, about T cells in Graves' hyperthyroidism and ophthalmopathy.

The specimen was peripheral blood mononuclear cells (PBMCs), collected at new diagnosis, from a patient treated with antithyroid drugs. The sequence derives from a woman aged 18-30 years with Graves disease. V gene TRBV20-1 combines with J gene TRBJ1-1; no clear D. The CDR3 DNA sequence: TGCAGTGCCCGACTTACTATGAACACTGAAGCTTTCTTT. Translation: CSARLTMNTEAFF.